The next 20 T cell receptor beta chains were all read from a single sample in a study of low-dose radiotherapy and immunotherapy resistance in tumors. TRAV- and TRBV-specific primers, spanning alpha and beta chains, primed first-strand cDNA. Over approximately 20 PCR cycles, TCRs were amplified from a constant-region primer and V-primer adapter. Using its own MiXCR run on the reads, TCRdb lists one record per CDR3 protein. The sample records tens of thousands of distinct CDR3 sequences, roughly a sixth being singletons. Time point defined: before trial treatment. The sequencing here drew on PBMCs, taken before treatment. The receptors shown here come from a male donor with prostate cancer.

This clonotype occurred many times. This chain connects TRBV6-5 to TRBJ1-3, with 7 bases fitting TRBD1. The junction had 7 bases not matched to a gene; V was cut back by 6 bases and J by 2 bases. From germline, CDR1 is MNHEY and CDR2 SVGAGI. The CDR3 is 15 amino acids. The CDR3 DNA is TGTGCCAGCAGAGCAGGGACAGCTCCTGGAAACACCATATATTTT. Residues: CASRAGTAPGNTIYF.

This chain joins TRBV27 and TRBJ2-1; tentative D call: TRBD2 (6 bases). The V end lost 4 bases, the J end lost 9 bases, and 13 bases lay between the germline ends. CDR1 is MNHEY, CDR2 SMNVEV, per germline (reference sequence). The CDR3 consists of 13 residues. In nucleotides, the CDR3 is TGTGCCAGCAGTTCCGGGACTTTTGCTGAGCAGTTCTTC. Protein sequence: CASSSGTFAEQFF.

The table lists this clonotype with many counts. The chain links TRBV19 to TRBJ1-2; possible D gene TRBD1, 5 bases. V lost 6 bases and J 4 bases, leaving 15 bases between the germline ends. There are 14 residues in the CDR3. Germline lookup yields CDR1 LNHDA and CDR2 SQIVND (reference sequence). This CDR3 reads CASSSMGTSYGYTF. The CDR3 DNA reads as TGTGCCAGTAGCAGCATGGGGACCTCCTATGGCTACACCTTC.

This clonotype was seen many times. The genes are TRBV7-2 and TRBJ2-5; D is unresolved. Germline assignment: CDR1 SGHTA and CDR2 FQGNSA. Trimming took 5 bases from V and 2 from J, leaving 3 bases between them. This CDR3 contains 11 residues. CDR3 protein: CASSRQETQYF. In nucleotides, the CDR3 is TGTGCCAGCAGCCGACAAGAGACCCAGTACTTC. Filled out from reference TRBV7-2 and TRBJ2-5, the complete variable domain reads GAGVSQSPSNKVTEKGKDVELRCDPISGHTALYWYRQSLGQGLEFLIYFQGNSAPDKSGLPSDRFSAERTGGSVSTLTIQRTQQEDSAVYLCASSRQETQYFGPGTRLLVL.

This clonotype was detected many times. The chain employs TRBV3-1 and TRBJ2-7, with TRBD2 matching over 16 bases. V lost 4 bases to trimming and J lost 4 bases; unmatched junction nucleotides: 7. CDR1 LGHDT and CDR2 YNNKEL come from the germline V gene (reference sequence). This CDR3 is built from 17 residues. CDR3 DNA sequence: TGTGCCAGCAGCCTCCTCGGGACTAGCGGGGGGGGGTACGAGCAGTACTTC. Amino acids: CASSLLGTSGGGYEQYF.

At least ten counts were recorded for this clonotype. This sequence joins TRBV12-5 and TRBJ2-1, with D perhaps matching TRBD2 (5 bases). Germline assignment: CDR1 LGHNT and CDR2 FRNRAP. V lost 0 bases and J 10 bases, leaving 7 bases between the germline ends. This CDR3 has 12 residues. The CDR3 loop is CASGLVLGEQFF. DNA for the CDR3: TGTGCTAGTGGTTTGGTACTAGGGGAGCAGTTCTTC.

The genes are TRBV12-3 or TRBV12-4 and TRBJ2-2; no reliable D call. Trimming removed 5 bases from V and 5 bases from J, with 6 bases in between. CDR3 length equals 12 residues. The CDR3 protein is CASSQTTGELFF. CDR3 nucleotide sequence: TGTGCCAGCAGTCAAACGACCGGGGAGCTGTTTTTT.

This clonotype was seen many times. V is TRBV14 and J is TRBJ1-2; 9 positions agree with TRBD1. The CDR3 sequence is 14 residues long. The V gene's germline CDR1 is SGHDN and CDR2 FVKESK. Unmatched junction bases numbered 8, after V lost 5 bases and J lost 7 bases. CDR3 coding DNA: TGTGCCAGCAGCTACGGGACAGGGCTTTTTGGCTACACCTTC. Encoded protein: CASSYGTGLFGYTF.

This clonotype was seen a few times. A much larger clone sits a single nucleotide away, making a read error possible. The chain is built from TRBV7-9 and TRBJ1-3; D is undetermined. This CDR3 is 14 amino acids long. The V and J ends lost 1 base and 2 bases respectively, with 6 bases between them. The germline CDR1 and CDR2 sequences are SEHNR and FQNEAQ (reference sequence). The CDR3 loop reads CASSLGRAGNTIYF. The DNA of the CDR3 is TGTGCCAGCAGCTTAGGGCGAGCTGGAAACACCATATATTTT.

The sample holds many counts of this clonotype. The rearrangement links TRBV14 to TRBJ2-7, with D hard to call. Germline CDR1 reads SGHDN; CDR2 reads FVKESK. The CDR3 is made up of 12 amino acids. Trimming removed 2 bases from V and 4 bases from J, with 6 bases in between. The CDR3 is CASSQTVYEQYF. CDR3 bases: TGTGCCAGCAGCCAAACAGTATACGAGCAGTACTTC. Complete variable domain (other parts from reference TRBV14 and TRBJ2-7): EAGVTQFPSHSVIEKGQTVTLRCDPISGHDNLYWYRRVMGKEIKFLLHFVKESKQDESGMPNNRFLAERTGGTYSTLKVQPAELEDSGVYFCASSQTVYEQYFGPGTRLTVT.

At least ten counts were recorded for this clonotype. This chain uses TRBV19 with TRBJ2-7; D is ambiguous. Between the trimmed V and J ends, which lost 3 bases and 2 bases, there was a span of 8 bases. CDR1 is LNHDA and CDR2 is SQIVND in the germline V gene (reference sequence). The CDR3 runs to 13 residues. CDR3 region: CASSIDGPYEQYF. The CDR3 DNA is TGTGCCAGTAGTATCGACGGACCCTACGAGCAGTACTTC.

In this sample, this clonotype turned up many times. The chain recombines TRBV9 with TRBJ1-6; possible D gene TRBD1, 6 bases. Trimming stripped 3 bases from V and 10 bases from J, with 14 bases between. The germline V gene encodes CDR1 SGDLS and CDR2 YYNGEE. This CDR3 region has 14 residues. CDR3 nucleotide sequence: TGTGCCAGCAGCGCTAGGACAGCGAGATCACCCCTCCACTTT. Translated: CASSARTARSPLHF.

The chain's CDR3 is CSGRRSGNPAEGQYF. The CDR3 DNA follows: TGCAGCGGTCGACGTAGCGGGAACCCTGCGGAGGGGCAGTACTTC. This chain links TRBV29-1 with TRBJ2-7, with 8 positions matching TRBD2. V shed 7 bases, J shed 9 bases, and the junction held 20 bases outside the gene matches. The CDR3 is 15 amino acids. The germline V gene has CDR1 SQVTM and CDR2 ANQGSEA.

This clonotype was found many times. The rearrangement uses TRBV14 and TRBJ1-2; no clear D gene. This CDR3 region has 13 residues. Germline V CDR1 and CDR2: SGHDN, FVKESK. The germline V and J ends were trimmed by 1 base and 10 bases, with 13 bases remaining between them. The CDR3: CASSQGTARDYTF. The CDR3 nucleotides read TGTGCCAGCAGCCAAGGGACGGCCCGCGACTACACCTTC. Drawing the rest from reference TRBV14 and TRBJ1-2, the complete variable domain is EAGVTQFPSHSVIEKGQTVTLRCDPISGHDNLYWYRRVMGKEIKFLLHFVKESKQDESGMPNNRFLAERTGGTYSTLKVQPAELEDSGVYFCASSQGTARDYTFGSGTRLTVV.

This clonotype was observed a handful of times. A much larger clonotype is one base distant, so this may be a read error. The J gene is TRBJ1-5, the V gene TRBV19, with unresolved D. The CDR3 is 14 residues long. Germline CDR1 and CDR2: LNHDA and SQIVND (reference sequence). The CDR3 DNA reads as TGTTCCAGTAGTCACTCGGACCGAAATCAGCCCCAGCATTTT. It yields the protein CSSSHSDRNQPQHF. Combining the CDR3 with reference TRBV19 and TRBJ1-5 gives the whole variable domain DGGITQSPKYLFRKEGQNVTLSCEQNLNHDAMYWYRQDPGQGLRLIYYSQIVNDFQKGDIAEGYSVSREKKESFPLTVTSAQKNPTAFYLCSSSHSDRNQPQHFGDGTRLSIL.

V gene TRBV6-6 combines with J gene TRBJ2-1; 9 nucleotides line up with TRBD2. V dropped 5 bases and J dropped 4; count of bases not matched to a gene: 6. CDR3 size: 15 residues. CDR1 and CDR2 (germline): MNHNY, SVGAGI (reference sequence). CDR3 region: CASSESSGGYNEQFF. The CDR3 DNA reads TGTGCCAGCAGTGAAAGTAGCGGGGGTTACAATGAGCAGTTCTTC.

In its sample, this clonotype was seen a few times. The junction shows a germline mismatch at one end, possibly a read error. The chain combines TRBV6-1 with TRBJ1-4; perhaps TRBD1 as D (6 bases). Germline V gene sequence: CDR1 MNHNS, CDR2 SASEGT. CDR3 length equals 10 residues. The CDR3 loop reads CASSDRGLLF. DNA of the CDR3: TGTGCCAGCAGTGACAGGGGACTTCTTTTT.

A word on this clonotype: With only one base between it and a far larger clone, this is likely a read error. V is TRBV6-2 or TRBV6-3 and J is TRBJ2-3; TRBD2 matches 7 bases. The V segment lost 6 bases and the J segment 1 base; nucleotides outside the gene matches: 4. Germline-derived CDR1 and CDR2 are MNHEY and SVGEGT. The CDR3 has 14 amino acids. Written as DNA, the CDR3 is TGTGCCAGCAGCGGACGGGGGGGCACAGATACGCAGTATTTT. Translated: CASSGRGGTDTQYF.

This clonotype was counted at least ten times. The J gene is TRBJ1-3, the V gene TRBV20-1, with a possible D match to TRBD1 (6 bases). Germline CDR1 is DFQATT and CDR2 is SNEGSKA (reference sequence). The CDR3 has 13 amino acids. Trimming took 4 bases from V and 2 from J, leaving 9 bases between them. The CDR3 protein is CSAKQGTGNTIYF. CDR3 DNA: TGCAGTGCTAAACAGGGAACTGGAAACACCATATATTTT.

Points on this clonotype: This sequence may be a read error, since a much larger clone differs from it by one base. The chain joins TRBV5-3 to TRBJ2-7, with no clear D. TRBV5-3 belongs to the ORF category, with a function that is uncertain. The CDR3 length is 12 residues. V was cut by 8 bases and J by 3 bases, with 12 bases left in between. CDR3 nucleotide sequence: TGTGCCAGCAGCGTAGGGTTCTACGAGCAGTACTTC. Protein product: CASSVGFYEQYF.